This record looks at one T cell receptor (beta chain) sequence and its context. This clone showed up just once. This clone's antigen is unknown. No much larger clone exists at a distance of one base, and base qualities are not known. This entry is derived from a study of control samples from healthy donors and cancer patients (TCRdb year 2020). Library creation used the immunoSEQ multiplex PCR assay. This immuneACCESS table, as held by TCRdb, lists in-frame sequences with V and J called but not all clones. Of the missing ones, under half trace to an unresolved V gene in checked studies; the others have no known cause. The sample contains 55,000 to 90,000 clones, about 87% of them found a single time. The ten largest clones capture about 26% of the sample. The sample comprised blood. This clonotype was obtained from a man between 50 and 59 years old in good health.

The DNA sequence is as follows: TGCGCCAGCAGCCAAGAAATTCCGGGGGGTAGGGCACCGAACACTGAAGCTTTCTTT. This gives the protein CASSQEIPGGRAPNTEAFF. The V gene is TRBV4-3 and the J gene is TRBJ1-1; D gene: possibly TRBD1, on 5 matching bases. CDR1 and CDR2, per the germline V gene, are LGHNA and YSLEER. Trimming costs V 0 bases and J 1 base, and their ends lie 21 bases apart. There are 19 amino acids in the CDR3, from cysteine to phenylalanine inclusive. The DNA shown is the 57-base CDR3, in frame from base 1.